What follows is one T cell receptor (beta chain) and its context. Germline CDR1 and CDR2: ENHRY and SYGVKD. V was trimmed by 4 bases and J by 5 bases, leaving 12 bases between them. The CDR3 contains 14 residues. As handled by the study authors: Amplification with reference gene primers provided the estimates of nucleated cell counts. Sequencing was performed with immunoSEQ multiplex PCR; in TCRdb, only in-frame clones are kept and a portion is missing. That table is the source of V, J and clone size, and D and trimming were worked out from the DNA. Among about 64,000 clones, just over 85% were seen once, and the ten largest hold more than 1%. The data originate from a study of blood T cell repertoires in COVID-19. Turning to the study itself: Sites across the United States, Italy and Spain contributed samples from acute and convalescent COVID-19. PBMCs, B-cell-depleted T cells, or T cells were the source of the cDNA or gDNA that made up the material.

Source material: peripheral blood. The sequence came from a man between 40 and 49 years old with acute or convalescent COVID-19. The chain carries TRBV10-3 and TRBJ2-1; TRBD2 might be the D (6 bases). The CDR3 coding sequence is TGTGCCATCAGTGCCGGGGAGCGGGACAATGAGCAGTTCTTC. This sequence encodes CAISAGERDNEQFF.